This T cell receptor beta chain was profiled in a study of CD8 T cells in Susac syndrome. Overall study results and limits: The authors acknowledged that the study's TCR sequencing and HLA analysis involved relatively few individuals.

As to this clonotype: Its antigen is currently unknown.

Random hexamers primed reverse transcription of about 0.5 to 1 ug RNA. TCRdb ran MiXCR on the immunoSEQ multiplex PCR reads and lists one entry per CDR3 protein. The profile covers around 300,000 distinct CDR3 sequences, with 70% to 90% appearing a single time and around 0.2% taken by the ten largest. CD8+ and CD4+ T cells from blood underwent TCR beta sequencing, which was carried out in a high-throughput format. Multiple sclerosis controls were treatment-naive patients with stable or active relapsing-remitting disease. Negative isolation was used for CD8+ and CD4+ T cells and FACS enrichment for TEMRA cells. The CDR3 runs to 15 residues. Per germline, CDR1 SGHDT and CDR2 YYEEEE. V shed 4 bases and J shed 11 bases, with 24 bases lying between them.

Specimen: CD8+ T cells from PBMCs. The clonotype comes from a human donor with multiple sclerosis. The chain recombines TRBV5-6 with TRBJ1-1, with D tentatively TRBD1 (5 bases). CDR3 residues: CASSPTGAPRLEAFF. The CDR3 coding sequence is TGTGCCAGCAGCCCCACTGGGGCACCCAGGTTGGAGGCTTTCTTT.